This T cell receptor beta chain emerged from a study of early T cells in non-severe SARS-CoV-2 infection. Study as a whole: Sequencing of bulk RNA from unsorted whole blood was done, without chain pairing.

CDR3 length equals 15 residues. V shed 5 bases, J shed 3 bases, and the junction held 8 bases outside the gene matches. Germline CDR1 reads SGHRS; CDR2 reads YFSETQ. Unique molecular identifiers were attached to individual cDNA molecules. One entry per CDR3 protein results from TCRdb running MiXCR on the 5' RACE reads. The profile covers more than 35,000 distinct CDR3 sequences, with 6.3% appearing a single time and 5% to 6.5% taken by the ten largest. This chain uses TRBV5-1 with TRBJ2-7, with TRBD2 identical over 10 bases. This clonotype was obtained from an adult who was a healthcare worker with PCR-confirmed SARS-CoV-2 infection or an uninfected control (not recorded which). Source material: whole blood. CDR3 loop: CASRRTSGNVYEQYF. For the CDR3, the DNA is TGCGCCAGCAGGCGTACTAGCGGGAACGTCTACGAGCAGTACTTC.